This T cell receptor (beta chain) was retrieved from a study of cytotoxic CD8 clonotypes in ibrutinib-treated CLL. J gave up 1 base and V 4 bases, and 7 bases lay outside the gene matches. Germline values: CDR1 SGHRS, CDR2 YFSETQ. CDR3 length: 15 residues. TCRdb keeps only in-frame clones here, not all; method: immunoSEQ multiplex PCR. This sample has approximately 100,000 clones, with approximately 58% found just once. For TCR beta libraries, roughly 2.2 micrograms of genomic DNA were obtained from cryopreserved PBMCs. The receptor was derived from a human donor with chronic lymphocytic leukemia. The J gene is TRBJ2-5, the V gene TRBV5-1; 7 bases fit TRBD2. The material was PBMCs, obtained after 24 months of ibrutinib treatment. The CDR3 sequence: CASSPTGGTQETQYF. The CDR3 DNA reads as TGCGCCAGCAGCCCTACCGGGGGGACCCAAGAGACCCAGTACTTC.